The subject of this entry is one T cell receptor beta chain. The junction departs from germline at one end; a sequencing error may be responsible. TCRdb reprocessed the RACE reads with MiXCR, giving one entry per CDR3 protein. The sample lists approximately 50,000 distinct CDR3 sequences; more than 9% were seen once. The source of the sample is a study of human T cells and chemical hapten exposure. Germline CDR1 and CDR2: LGHDT and YNNKEL (reference sequence). CDR3 size: 13 residues. The time point: pre-sensitization, week 0. As to treatment: therapeutic diphenylcyclopropenone sensitization with weekly scalp DPC. Sequencing started from total RNA isolated from unfractionated whole blood.

This receptor was identified in a woman aged 25 to 45 with alopecia areata. Some clones in this sample may be carry-over from other donors' samples. This sample comprised whole blood, obtained in connection with sensitization to the hapten diphenylcyclopropenone (DPC). The chain carries TRBV3-1 and TRBJ2-7; 8 nucleotides match TRBD1. CDR3 coding DNA: TGTGCCAGCAGGTACAGGGGGACCTACGACCAGTACTTC. Translating gives CASRYRGTYDQYF.